The TCR beta chain under discussion was sequenced for a study of shared clonotypes between healthy human individuals. The overall study: CD4 naive and CD4 memory each took three plates per donor, while CD8 naive took two and CD8 memory one.

It was into CD45RA+ naive and CD45RA-negative memory subsets that the CD4+ cells were split. This table comes from immunoSEQ multiplex PCR, and its TCRdb copy is limited to in-frame clones, with some not included. The data hold 950,000 to 1,100,000 clones, with more than 75% observed a single time. Germline V gives CDR1 SGHVS, CDR2 FNYEAQ. V shed 5 bases and J shed 2 bases, with 7 bases lying between them. The CDR3 sequence is 12 residues long. Sequenced: memory CD4+ T cells from PBMCs. Stated subset: CD45RA-negative fraction. This clonotype was sampled from a man aged 18 to 30 in good health. Some clones in this sample may be carry-over from other donors' samples. The rearrangement uses TRBV7-6 and TRBJ2-7; D is uncertain. The CDR3 DNA is TGTGCCAGCAGCCGAACCACCTACGAGCAGTACTTC. The encoded protein is CASSRTTYEQYF.